Sequencing of this T cell receptor beta chain was carried out in a study of T cells in Graves' hyperthyroidism and ophthalmopathy. The V end lost 1 base, the J end lost 3 bases, and 8 bases lay between the germline ends. Germline lookup yields CDR1 SGHDT and CDR2 YYEEEE. The CDR3 loop spans 13 amino acids. This clonotype was seen ten or more times. Its antigen remains unknown. Patients were aged 18 to 65, had disease duration under 2 months, and had newly diagnosed hyperthyroidism. Exclusion of a patient resulted from uncontrolled infection, other autoimmune disease, pregnancy or lactation. PBMCs were collected from an approximately 9.3 ml volume of fresh peripheral blood. The source material, RNA transcripts, was used to amplify TCR beta CDR3 regions. First-round RT-PCR targeting the TCR CDR3 was performed with the HTBI primer set. TCRdb independently ran MiXCR on the multiplex PCR reads; one entry per CDR3 protein. The data hold 450,000 to 650,000 distinct CDR3 sequences, with less than 25% observed a single time.

General observations from the study: Blood also held most thyroid clonotypes expanded beyond 0.001.

The sequence was obtained from a man aged 18 to 29 with Graves' hyperthyroidism. J is TRBJ2-7 and V is TRBV5-6; no clear D. The source material was blood. The chain's CDR3 is CASSLRHLYEQYF. Written as DNA, the CDR3 is TGTGCCAGCAGCTTGAGGCACCTCTACGAGCAGTACTTC.